This T cell receptor beta chain comes out of a study of blood T cell repertoires in COVID-19. For the study at large: The United States, Italy and Spain were the sources of the acute and convalescent COVID-19 samples.

Source study methods: The authors estimated nucleated cell counts from reference gene primer amplification. TCRdb keeps only in-frame clones here, not all; method: immunoSEQ multiplex PCR. V and J calls and clone size are given by that table; D and trimming were obtained from the DNA. The repertoire has about 200,000 clones, 65% to 90% of them found once; the top ten carry about 2.4%. CDR1 is SGHKS and CDR2 is YYEKEE in the germline V gene (reference sequence). V gave up 4 bases and J gave up 0 bases, with 11 bases separating them. The CDR3 sequence is 15 residues long. This TCR came from a woman in her 70s with COVID-19, enrolled during active disease. The sample was peripheral blood. The V call is TRBV5-5, the J call TRBJ1-3; TRBD1 is a possible D gene (6 bases). The CDR3 DNA sequence: TGTGCCAGCAGCCCCTCGGACAGCTCTGGAAACACCATATATTTT. This translates into CASSPSDSSGNTIYF.